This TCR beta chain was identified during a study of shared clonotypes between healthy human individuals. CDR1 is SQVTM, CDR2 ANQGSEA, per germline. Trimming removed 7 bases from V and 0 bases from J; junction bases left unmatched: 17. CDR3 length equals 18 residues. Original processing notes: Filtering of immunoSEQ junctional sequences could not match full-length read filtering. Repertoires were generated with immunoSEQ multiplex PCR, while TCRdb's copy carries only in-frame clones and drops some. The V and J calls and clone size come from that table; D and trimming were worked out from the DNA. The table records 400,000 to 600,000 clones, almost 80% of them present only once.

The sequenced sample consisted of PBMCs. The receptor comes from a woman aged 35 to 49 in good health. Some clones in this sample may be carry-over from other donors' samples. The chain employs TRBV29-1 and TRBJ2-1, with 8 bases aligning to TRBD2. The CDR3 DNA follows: TGCAGCGGGGCCGGGACTAGATGGATGGGTACCTCCTACAATGAGCAGTTCTTC. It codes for CSGAGTRWMGTSYNEQFF.